This TCR beta chain emerged from a study of response to subunit inactivated influenza vaccine. Study-level findings and limits: Authors suggested that a seasonal influenza vaccination recruits few new T cells each time.

Germline CDR1 and CDR2: SGHTA and FQGNSA. The CDR3 covers 16 residues. Remarks on this clonotype: The antigen is unknown. Its ends do not fully match the called genes, so a read error is possible.

One entry per CDR3 protein results from TCRdb running MiXCR on the RT-PCR reads. The table records a few hundred thousand distinct CDR3 sequences, approximately 11% of them present only once. This clonotype was sampled from a man aged 45-65 years who received an inactivated influenza vaccine. The chain is built from TRBV7-2 and TRBJ1-6, with D uncertain. Specimen: PBMCs from blood, collected 45 days after vaccination. The CDR3 sequence is CASSLGGGSFNSPLHF. In DNA form, the CDR3 reads TGTGCCAGCAGCTTAGGCGGCGGATCCTTTAATTCACCCCTCCACTTT.